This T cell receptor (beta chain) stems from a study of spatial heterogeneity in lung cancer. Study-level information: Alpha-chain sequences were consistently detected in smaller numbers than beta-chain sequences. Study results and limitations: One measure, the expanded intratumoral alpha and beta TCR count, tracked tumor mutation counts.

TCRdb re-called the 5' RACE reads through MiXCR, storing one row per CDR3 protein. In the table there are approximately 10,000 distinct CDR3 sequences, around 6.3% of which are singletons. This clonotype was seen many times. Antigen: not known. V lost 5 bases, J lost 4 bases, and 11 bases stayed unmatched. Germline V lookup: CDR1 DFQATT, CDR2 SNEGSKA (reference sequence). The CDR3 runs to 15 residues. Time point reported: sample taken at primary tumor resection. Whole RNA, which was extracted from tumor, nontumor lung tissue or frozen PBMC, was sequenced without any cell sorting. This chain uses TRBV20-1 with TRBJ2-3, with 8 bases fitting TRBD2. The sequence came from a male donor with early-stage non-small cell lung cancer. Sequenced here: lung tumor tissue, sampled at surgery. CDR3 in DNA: TGCAGTGCTGTCACCGGACTAGCAAAAGCAGATACGCAGTATTTT. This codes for CSAVTGLAKADTQYF.